This record concerns one TCR beta chain sequence. The data stem from a study of T cell changes during pregnancy in multiple sclerosis. Method: immunoSEQ multiplex PCR; TCRdb's copy keeps in-frame clones and lacks some. The table records approximately 59,000 clones, under 95% of them present only once. The CDR3 is made up of 15 amino acids. The germline CDR1 and CDR2 sequences are SNHLY and FYNNEI. Trimming at V came to 5 bases and at J to 4 bases, leaving 7 bases not matched to a gene. The origin of this receptor is a female donor in good health, enrolled as a control in a pregnancy study. This chain uses TRBV2 with TRBJ1-4; 7 bases match TRBD1. The sample was peripheral blood, taken in the third trimester of pregnancy. In nucleotides, the CDR3 is TGTGCCAGCAGTCCCCAGGGGGTTGGTAATGAAAAACTGTTTTTT. Translated, it gives CASSPQGVGNEKLFF.